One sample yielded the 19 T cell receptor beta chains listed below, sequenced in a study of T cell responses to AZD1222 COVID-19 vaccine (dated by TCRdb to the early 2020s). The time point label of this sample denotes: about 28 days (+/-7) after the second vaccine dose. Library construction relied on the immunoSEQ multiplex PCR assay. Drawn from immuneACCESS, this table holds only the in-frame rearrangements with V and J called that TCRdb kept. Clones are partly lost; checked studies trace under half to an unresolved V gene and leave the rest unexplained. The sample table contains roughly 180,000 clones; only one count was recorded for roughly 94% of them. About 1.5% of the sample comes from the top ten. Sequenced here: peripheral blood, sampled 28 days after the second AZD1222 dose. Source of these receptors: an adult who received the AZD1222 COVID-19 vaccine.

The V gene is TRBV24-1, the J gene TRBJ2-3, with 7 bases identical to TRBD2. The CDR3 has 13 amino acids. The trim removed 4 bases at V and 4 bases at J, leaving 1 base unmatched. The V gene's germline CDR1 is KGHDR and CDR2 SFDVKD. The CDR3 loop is CATSETSADTQYF. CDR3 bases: TGTGCCACCAGTGAAACTAGCGCAGATACGCAGTATTTT.

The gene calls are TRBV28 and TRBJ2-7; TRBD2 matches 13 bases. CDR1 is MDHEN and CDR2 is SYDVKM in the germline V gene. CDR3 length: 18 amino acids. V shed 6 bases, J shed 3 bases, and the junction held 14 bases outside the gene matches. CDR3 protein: CASSTIGTSGTENYEQYF. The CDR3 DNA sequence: TGTGCCAGCAGCACCATAGGGACTAGCGGGACAGAGAACTACGAGCAGTACTTC. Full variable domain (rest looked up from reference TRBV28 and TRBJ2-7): DVKVTQSSRYLVKRTGEKVFLECVQDMDHENMFWYRQDPGLGLRLIYFSYDVKMKEKGDIPEGYSVSREKKERFSLILESASTNQTSMYLCASSTIGTSGTENYEQYFGPGTRLTVT.

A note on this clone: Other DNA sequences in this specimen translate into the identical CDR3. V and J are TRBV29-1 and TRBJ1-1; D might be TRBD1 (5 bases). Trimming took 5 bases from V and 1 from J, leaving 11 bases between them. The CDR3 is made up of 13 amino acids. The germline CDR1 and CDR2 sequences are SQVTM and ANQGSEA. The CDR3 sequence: CSVSTGGNTEAFF. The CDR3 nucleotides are TGCAGCGTTTCTACCGGGGGGAACACTGAAGCTTTCTTT.

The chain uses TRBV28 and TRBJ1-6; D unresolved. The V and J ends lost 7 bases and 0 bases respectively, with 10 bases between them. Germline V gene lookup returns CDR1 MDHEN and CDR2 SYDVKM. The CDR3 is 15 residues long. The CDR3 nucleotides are TGTGCCAGCACTGCGGGCGACTCCTATAATTCACCCCTCCACTTT. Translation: CASTAGDSYNSPLHF.

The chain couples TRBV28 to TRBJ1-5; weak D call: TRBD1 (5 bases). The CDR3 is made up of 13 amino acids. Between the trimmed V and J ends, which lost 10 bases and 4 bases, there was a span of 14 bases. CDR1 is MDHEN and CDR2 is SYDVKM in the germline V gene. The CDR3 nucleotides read TGTGCCACCCGGGGGACGATGAATCAGCCCCAGCATTTT. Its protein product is CATRGTMNQPQHF.

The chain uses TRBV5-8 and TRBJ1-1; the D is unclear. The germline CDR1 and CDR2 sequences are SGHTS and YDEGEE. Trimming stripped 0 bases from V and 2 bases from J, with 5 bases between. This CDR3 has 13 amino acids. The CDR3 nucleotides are TGTGCCAGCAGCTTGGAAGGTAACACTGAAGCTTTCTTT. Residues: CASSLEGNTEAFF.

The CDR3 DNA is TGTGCCAGCAGCATCACGGACAGGGGCACTGAAGCTTTCTTT. Protein product: CASSITDRGTEAFF. The chain joins TRBV9 to TRBJ1-1, with TRBD1 identical over 9 bases. The CDR3 runs 14 residues. The V gene's germline CDR1 is SGDLS and CDR2 YYNGEE. The ends lost 4 bases at V and 4 bases at J; junction bases unmatched: 5.

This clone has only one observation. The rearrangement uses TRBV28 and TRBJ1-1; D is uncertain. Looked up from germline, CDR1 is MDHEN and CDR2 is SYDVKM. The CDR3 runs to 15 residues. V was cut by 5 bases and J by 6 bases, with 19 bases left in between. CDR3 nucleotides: TGTGCCAGCAGTGGGTTCCGGGGAGGGCAGTCTGAAGCTTTCTTT. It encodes CASSGFRGGQSEAFF. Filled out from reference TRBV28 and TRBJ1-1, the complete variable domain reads DVKVTQSSRYLVKRTGEKVFLECVQDMDHENMFWYRQDPGLGLRLIYFSYDVKMKEKGDIPEGYSVSREKKERFSLILESASTNQTSMYLCASSGFRGGQSEAFFGQGTRLTVV.

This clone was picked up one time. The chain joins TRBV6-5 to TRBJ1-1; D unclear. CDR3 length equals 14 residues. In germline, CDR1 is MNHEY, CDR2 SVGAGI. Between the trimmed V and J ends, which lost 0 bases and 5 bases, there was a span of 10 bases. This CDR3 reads CASSYSFRRTEAFF. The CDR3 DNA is TGTGCCAGCAGTTACTCGTTTAGGCGAACTGAAGCTTTCTTT.

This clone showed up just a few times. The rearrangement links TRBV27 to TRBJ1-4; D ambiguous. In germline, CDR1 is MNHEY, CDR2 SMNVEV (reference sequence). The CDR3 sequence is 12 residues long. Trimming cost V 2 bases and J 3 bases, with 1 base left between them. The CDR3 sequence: CASSLANEKLFF. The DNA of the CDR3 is TGTGCCAGCAGTTTAGCTAATGAAAAACTGTTTTTT.

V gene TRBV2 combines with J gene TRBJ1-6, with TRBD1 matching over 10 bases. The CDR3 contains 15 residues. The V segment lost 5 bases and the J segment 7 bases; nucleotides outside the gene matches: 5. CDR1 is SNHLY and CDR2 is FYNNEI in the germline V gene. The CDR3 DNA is TGTGCCAGCAGTCGATGGGGACAGGGGAATTCACCCCTCCACTTT. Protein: CASSRWGQGNSPLHF. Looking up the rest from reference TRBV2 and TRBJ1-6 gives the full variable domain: EPEVTQTPSHQVTQMGQEVILRCVPISNHLYFYWYRQILGQKVEFLVSFYNNEISEKSEIFDDQFSVERPDGSNFTLKIRSTKLEDSAMYFCASSRWGQGNSPLHFGNGTRLTVT.

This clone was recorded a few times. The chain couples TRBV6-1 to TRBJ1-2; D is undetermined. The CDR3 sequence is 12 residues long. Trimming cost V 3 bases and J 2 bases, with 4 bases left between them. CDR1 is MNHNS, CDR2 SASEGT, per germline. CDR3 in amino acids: CASSDRNYGYTF. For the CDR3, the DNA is TGTGCCAGCAGTGACAGGAACTATGGCTACACCTTC.

CDR3 in amino acids: CASSPGGGLTGEQFF. The CDR3, as DNA: TGTGCCAGCAGCCCAGGGGGGGGGCTTACGGGTGAGCAGTTCTTC. The chain carries TRBV9 and TRBJ2-1; perhaps D is TRBD1 or TRBD2 (7 bases each). CDR3 length equals 15 residues. Per germline, CDR1 SGDLS and CDR2 YYNGEE. Trimming pared 4 bases from V and 9 bases from J, leaving 20 bases between.

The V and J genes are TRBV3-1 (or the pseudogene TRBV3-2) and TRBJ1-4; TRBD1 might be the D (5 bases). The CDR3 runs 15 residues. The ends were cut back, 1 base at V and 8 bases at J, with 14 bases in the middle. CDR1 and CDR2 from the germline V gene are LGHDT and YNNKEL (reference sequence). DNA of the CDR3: TGTGCCAGCAGCCAAGTTTCAGGGTTTGGAGAAAAACTGTTTTTT. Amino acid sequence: CASSQVSGFGEKLFF.

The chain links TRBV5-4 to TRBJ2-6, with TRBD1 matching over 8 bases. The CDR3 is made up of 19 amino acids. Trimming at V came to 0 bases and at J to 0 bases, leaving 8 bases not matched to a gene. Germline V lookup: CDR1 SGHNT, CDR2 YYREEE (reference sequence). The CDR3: CASSLEGQEALSGANVLTF. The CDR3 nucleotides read TGTGCCAGCAGCTTGGAGGGACAGGAAGCCCTCTCTGGGGCCAACGTCCTGACTTTC. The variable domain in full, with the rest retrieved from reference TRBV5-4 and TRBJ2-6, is ETGVTQSPTHLIKTRGQQVTLRCSSQSGHNTVSWYQQALGQGPQFIFQYYREEENGRGNFPPRFSGLQFPNYSSELNVNALELDDSALYLCASSLEGQEALSGANVLTFGAGSRLTVL.

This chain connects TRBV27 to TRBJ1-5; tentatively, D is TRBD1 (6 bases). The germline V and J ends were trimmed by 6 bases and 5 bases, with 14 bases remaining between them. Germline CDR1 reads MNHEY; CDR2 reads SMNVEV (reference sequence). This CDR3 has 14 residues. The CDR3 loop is CASRSRGRDQPQHF. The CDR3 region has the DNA TGTGCCAGCAGGTCCAGGGGCAGGGATCAGCCCCAGCATTTT.

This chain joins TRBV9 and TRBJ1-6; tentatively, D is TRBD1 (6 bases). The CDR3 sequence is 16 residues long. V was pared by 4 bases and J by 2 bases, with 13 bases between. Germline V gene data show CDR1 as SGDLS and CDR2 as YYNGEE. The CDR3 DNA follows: TGTGCCAGCAGCCAAAGGGGGGGTACCTATAATTCACCCCTCCACTTT. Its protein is CASSQRGGTYNSPLHF.

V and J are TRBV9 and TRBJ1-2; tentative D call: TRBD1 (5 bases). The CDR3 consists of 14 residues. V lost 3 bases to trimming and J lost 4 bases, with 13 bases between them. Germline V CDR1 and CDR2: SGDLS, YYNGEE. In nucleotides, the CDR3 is TGTGCCAGCAGCGAAGAGGGACTTTCCTATGGCTACACCTTC. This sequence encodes CASSEEGLSYGYTF. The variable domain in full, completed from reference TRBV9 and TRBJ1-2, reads DSGVTQTPKHLITATGQRVTLRCSPRSGDLSVYWYQQSLDQGLQFLIQYYNGEERAKGNILERFSAQQFPDLHSELNLSSLELGDSALYFCASSEEGLSYGYTFGSGTRLTVV.

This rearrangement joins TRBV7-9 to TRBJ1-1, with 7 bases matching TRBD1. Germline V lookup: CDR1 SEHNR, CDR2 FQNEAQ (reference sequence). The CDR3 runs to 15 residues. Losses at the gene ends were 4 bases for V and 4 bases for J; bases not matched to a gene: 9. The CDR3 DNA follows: TGTGCCAGCAGCTACGGTGGGGCAGGGGGCACTGAAGCTTTCTTT. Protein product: CASSYGGAGGTEAFF. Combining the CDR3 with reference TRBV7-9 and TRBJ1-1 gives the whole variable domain DTGVSQNPRHKITKRGQNVTFRCDPISEHNRLYWYRQTLGQGPEFLTYFQNEAQLEKSRLLSDRFSAERPKGSFSTLEIQRTEQGDSAMYLCASSYGGAGGTEAFFGQGTRLTVV.